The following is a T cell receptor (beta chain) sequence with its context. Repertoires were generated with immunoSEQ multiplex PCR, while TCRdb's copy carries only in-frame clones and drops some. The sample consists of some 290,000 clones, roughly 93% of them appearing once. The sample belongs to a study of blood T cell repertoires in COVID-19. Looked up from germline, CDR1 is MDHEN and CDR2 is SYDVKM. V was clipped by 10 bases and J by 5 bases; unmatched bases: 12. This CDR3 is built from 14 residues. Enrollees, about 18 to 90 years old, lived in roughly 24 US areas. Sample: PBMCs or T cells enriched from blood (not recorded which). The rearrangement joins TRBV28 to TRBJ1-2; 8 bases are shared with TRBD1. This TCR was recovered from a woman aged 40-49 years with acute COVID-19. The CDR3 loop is CATLTGGIGYGYTF. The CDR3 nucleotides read TGTGCCACCTTAACAGGGGGTATAGGATATGGCTACACCTTC.